This T cell receptor (beta chain) was recorded in a study of blood T cell repertoires in COVID-19. V shed 3 bases and J shed 5 bases, with 17 bases lying between them. The CDR3 contains 16 residues. The V gene's germline CDR1 is LNHDA and CDR2 SQIVND (reference sequence). Using immunoSEQ multiplex PCR, the repertoire was profiled, and TCRdb retains in-frame clones only, with some absent. The sample carries hundreds of thousands of clones, around 91% recorded once. The chain links TRBV19 to TRBJ1-5; D possibly corresponds to TRBD1 (5 bases). Sequencing was performed on PBMCs or T cells enriched from blood (not recorded which). This TCR derives from a woman aged 35 to 49 who had recovered from COVID-19. CDR3 DNA sequence: TGTGCCAGTAGTATGGCATCGACAGCAAAAGATCAGCCCCAGCATTTT. The encoded protein is CASSMASTAKDQPQHF.